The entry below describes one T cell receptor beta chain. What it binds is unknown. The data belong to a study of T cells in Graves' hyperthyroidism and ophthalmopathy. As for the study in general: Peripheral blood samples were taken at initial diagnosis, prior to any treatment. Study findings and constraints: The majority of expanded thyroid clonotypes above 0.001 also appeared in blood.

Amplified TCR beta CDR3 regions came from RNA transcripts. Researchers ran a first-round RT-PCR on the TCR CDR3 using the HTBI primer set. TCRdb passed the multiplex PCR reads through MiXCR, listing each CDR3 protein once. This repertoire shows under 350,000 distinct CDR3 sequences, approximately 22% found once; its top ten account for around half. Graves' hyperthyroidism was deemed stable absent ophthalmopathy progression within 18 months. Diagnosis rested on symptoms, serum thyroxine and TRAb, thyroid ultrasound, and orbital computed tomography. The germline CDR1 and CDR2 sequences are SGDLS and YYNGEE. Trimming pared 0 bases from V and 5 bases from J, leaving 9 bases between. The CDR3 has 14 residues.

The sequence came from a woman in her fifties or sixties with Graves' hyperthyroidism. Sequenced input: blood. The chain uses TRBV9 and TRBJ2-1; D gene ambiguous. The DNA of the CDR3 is TGTGCCAGCAGCGTAGCGGGTAACAACAATGAGCAGTTCTTC. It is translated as CASSVAGNNNEQFF.